Each of the 18 T cell receptor beta chains below was sequenced from the same sample in a study of blood T cell repertoires in COVID-19. The assay was immunoSEQ multiplex PCR, and TCRdb's table has in-frame clones only and misses some. In the table there are around 94,000 clones, 85% to 90% of which are singletons. The sample taken for sequencing was peripheral blood. The receptors originated from a man aged 50 to 59 with active or convalescent COVID-19.

The rearrangement links TRBV7-9 to TRBJ2-2; D possibly corresponds to TRBD2 (6 bases). The germline CDR1 and CDR2 sequences are SEHNR and FQNEAQ (reference sequence). V was trimmed by 7 bases and J by 0 bases, leaving 12 bases between them. CDR3 size: 15 residues. CDR3 in DNA: TGTGCCAGCACCCGGGGGTTTGCGAACACCGGGGAGCTGTTTTTT. Its translation is CASTRGFANTGELFF.

The chain recombines TRBV7-2 with TRBJ2-5; 7 positions agree with TRBD2. CDR3 length equals 13 residues. With V trimmed by 5 bases and J by 3 bases, 3 bases remained unmatched. CDR1 and CDR2 from the germline V gene are SGHTA and FQGNSA. The CDR3 DNA is TGTGCCAGCAGCCAGGGACTAAAAGAGACCCAGTACTTC. As protein: CASSQGLKETQYF.

This clone came up once. The V gene is TRBV12-3 or TRBV12-4, the J gene TRBJ2-7, with D perhaps TRBD2 (6 bases). This CDR3 has 13 residues. With 3 bases removed from V and 4 bases from J, the gap between germline ends came to 10 bases. The CDR3 DNA is TGTGCCAGCAGTTTGGGGGAGGTGTACGAGCAGTACTTC. Protein sequence: CASSLGEVYEQYF.

V gene TRBV9 combines with J gene TRBJ2-1; 13 bases map to TRBD2. This CDR3 spans 21 amino acids. Germline V CDR1 and CDR2: SGDLS, YYNGEE. The V segment lost 4 bases and the J segment 6 bases; nucleotides outside the gene matches: 22. Here the CDR3 DNA reads TGTGCCAGCAGCCCAACCACCGGATTCGGGACTAGCGGGGCAATTGTCAATGAGCAGTTCTTC. This gives the protein CASSPTTGFGTSGAIVNEQFF.

V is TRBV18 and J is TRBJ1-5; TRBD1 agrees at 8 bases. Germline V CDR1 and CDR2: KGHSH, LQKENI. The CDR3 contains 15 residues. J lost 2 bases, V lost 6 bases, and 6 bases had no gene match. In DNA, the CDR3 is TGTGCCAGCTCCCGGGCGGGACAGGGCAATCAGCCCCAGCATTTT. Its translation: CASSRAGQGNQPQHF.

This chain links TRBV28 with TRBJ1-1, with TRBD1 identical over 7 bases. The CDR3 runs to 15 residues. The ends lost 6 bases at V and 5 bases at J; junction bases unmatched: 12. CDR1 is MDHEN and CDR2 is SYDVKM in the germline V gene. CDR3 nucleotides: TGTGCCAGCAGCCCCACCCTGACAGGGTATACTGAAGCTTTCTTT. It specifies CASSPTLTGYTEAFF.

The chain couples TRBV28 to TRBJ1-2; weak D call: TRBD1 (6 bases). V was clipped by 4 bases and J by 10 bases, with 19 bases between them. Germline-derived CDR1 and CDR2 are MDHEN and SYDVKM. The CDR3 consists of 14 residues. The CDR3: CASSSADRLPTYTF. The CDR3 region has the DNA TGTGCCAGCAGTTCAGCGGACAGACTCCCCACCTACACCTTC.

The rearrangement joins TRBV30 to TRBJ1-5, with D perhaps TRBD1 (5 bases). V was trimmed by 2 bases and J by 4 bases, leaving 15 bases between them. The CDR3 contains 15 residues. CDR1 and CDR2 from the germline V gene are GTSNPN and SVGIG (reference sequence). CDR3: CAWSSRGRGNQPQHF. The CDR3 DNA follows: TGTGCCTGGAGTTCCCGGGGCCGGGGGAATCAGCCCCAGCATTTT.

The genes are TRBV9 and TRBJ1-3; D unclear. Trimming took 0 bases from V and 0 from J, leaving 10 bases between them. Germline-derived CDR1 and CDR2 are SGDLS and YYNGEE. This CDR3 is 16 amino acids long. The CDR3 here is CASSVGSGSSGNTIYF. The CDR3 region has the DNA TGTGCCAGCAGCGTAGGAAGCGGAAGCTCTGGAAACACCATATATTTT.

V and J are TRBV7-2 and TRBJ2-4; 9 nucleotides align to TRBD1. From germline, CDR1 is SGHTA and CDR2 FQGNSA. The length of the CDR3 is 17 residues. V lost 0 bases and J lost 0; bases outside the gene matches: 3. CDR3 coding DNA: TGTGCCAGCAGCTTAGCGCGGACAGGGGTAGCCAAAAACATTCAGTACTTC. Its protein is CASSLARTGVAKNIQYF.

This sequence joins TRBV19 and TRBJ2-1; perhaps TRBD1 as D (6 bases). CDR1 and CDR2 (germline): LNHDA, SQIVND (reference sequence). The length of the CDR3 is 16 residues. V lost 5 bases to trimming and J lost 0 bases, with 14 bases between them. The CDR3 DNA reads TGTGCCAGTAGTCAGCAAAGGGGGAGCTCCTACAATGAGCAGTTCTTC. Translating gives CASSQQRGSSYNEQFF. Drawing the rest from reference TRBV19 and TRBJ2-1, the complete variable domain is DGGITQSPKYLFRKEGQNVTLSCEQNLNHDAMYWYRQDPGQGLRLIYYSQIVNDFQKGDIAEGYSVSREKKESFPLTVTSAQKNPTAFYLCASSQQRGSSYNEQFFGPGTRLTVL.

V gene TRBV29-1 combines with J gene TRBJ1-4; 7 bases fit TRBD1. This CDR3 region has 12 residues. Germline V gene lookup returns CDR1 SQVTM and CDR2 ANQGSEA. With V trimmed by 7 bases and J by 4 bases, 3 bases remained unmatched. The CDR3 protein is CSAGGSNEKLFF. The CDR3 DNA follows: TGCAGCGCAGGGGGAAGTAATGAAAAACTGTTTTTT.

The CDR3 bases are TGTGCCAGCAGCTTAGATTTTCGGGAGGAGACCCAGTACTTC. Protein: CASSLDFREETQYF. This rearrangement joins TRBV11-2 to TRBJ2-5; TRBD2 is a possible D gene (6 bases). The CDR3 loop spans 14 amino acids. Deletions cut 0 bases from V and 5 bases from J, with 10 bases between. Germline assignment: CDR1 SGHAT and CDR2 FQNNGV.

The chain couples TRBV28 to TRBJ1-2, with D perhaps TRBD1 (6 bases). The germline CDR1 and CDR2 sequences are MDHEN and SYDVKM. V dropped 1 base and J dropped 1 base, with 13 bases sitting between them. This CDR3 spans 16 amino acids. CDR3 in amino acids: CASSLSGGADNYGYTF. The CDR3 DNA reads TGTGCCAGCAGTTTATCCGGGGGGGCAGATAACTATGGCTACACCTTC.

The count of this clone is one. The chain is built from TRBV19 and TRBJ2-5, with D possibly TRBD2 on 6 matching bases. V gave up 5 bases and J gave up 5 bases, with 12 bases separating them. CDR1 and CDR2 from the germline V gene are LNHDA and SQIVND (reference sequence). The CDR3 is 13 residues long. The CDR3 nucleotides are TGTGCCAGTAGTGTCTCAGGGAGGGAGACCCAGTACTTC. Its translation: CASSVSGRETQYF.

The V and J genes are TRBV7-2 and TRBJ2-3; the match to TRBD2 covers 8 bases. Germline V gene data show CDR1 as SGHTA and CDR2 as FQGNSA. This CDR3 has 14 amino acids. V shed 6 bases, J shed 1 base, and the junction held 3 bases outside the gene matches. The chain's CDR3 is CASRDGGGTDTQYF. CDR3 sequence (DNA): TGTGCCAGCAGGGACGGGGGGGGCACAGATACGCAGTATTTT.

The rearrangement uses TRBV5-8 and TRBJ2-3; D is perhaps TRBD2 (6 bases). This CDR3 is 13 amino acids long. CDR1 and CDR2 from the germline V gene are SGHTS and YDEGEE. Trimming left V 1 base short and J 4 bases short, with 7 bases between. This CDR3 is CASSLTSPDTQYF. The DNA for the CDR3 is TGTGCCAGCAGCTTGACTAGCCCAGATACGCAGTATTTT.

This clone was recorded only once. This rearrangement joins TRBV27 to TRBJ2-3, with D unresolved. The CDR3 covers 14 residues. Per the germline V gene, CDR1 is MNHEY and CDR2 is SMNVEV (reference sequence). Trimming left V 1 base short and J 1 base short, with 6 bases between. The CDR3 DNA follows: TGTGCCAGCAGTTTATTCCAGGGCACAGATACGCAGTATTTT. It yields the protein CASSLFQGTDTQYF.